Here is one T cell receptor (beta chain) with its context. Its antigen is currently unknown. This sample was taken from a study of cytomegalovirus exposure and HLA in healthy donors. Overall study context: The 120 or so validation repertoires used the same platform as the roughly 670 first-cohort repertoires, a later analysis reported. Study-level results: Around 160 TCR beta chains were listed as cytomegalovirus-associated. A few of the chains that were CMV-associated were confirmed in vitro to be specific for CMV antigens.

The CDR3 is made up of 14 amino acids. Deletions cut 2 bases from V and 4 bases from J, with 11 bases between. CDR1 and CDR2 from the germline V gene are PRHDT and FYEKMQ (reference sequence). Using immunoSEQ multiplex PCR, the repertoire was profiled, and TCRdb retains in-frame clones only, with some absent. Among some 100,000 clones listed, around 86% were seen once. This sequence joins TRBV13 and TRBJ1-1; D not certain. Sequenced material: PBMCs. The clonotype was recovered from a man between 18 and 29 years old in good health and CMV-seronegative. The CDR3 nucleotides are TGTGCCAGCAGCTTAAGAGGCGCGGTCACTGAAGCTTTCTTT. Translated, it gives CASSLRGAVTEAFF.